This T cell receptor beta chain is from a study of blood T cell repertoires in COVID-19. For the study at large: Sites in the United States, Italy and Spain provided acute and convalescent COVID-19 samples.

Per the original methods: How many nucleated cells were present was estimated from reference gene primer amplification. TCRdb's table, derived via immunoSEQ multiplex PCR, lists solely in-frame clones and lacks some. V and J calls plus clone size are reproduced from that table; the DNA served to infer D and trimming. Of fewer than 65,000 clones listed, about 87% are singletons. This clone was detected only a few times. CDR1 LGHDT and CDR2 YNNKEL come from the germline V gene (reference sequence). This CDR3 region has 18 residues. V lost 0 bases and J lost 4; bases outside the gene matches: 12. Sequencing was performed on peripheral blood. This TCR was sampled from a man aged 55 to 69 with acute or convalescent COVID-19. The rearrangement links TRBV3-1 (or the pseudogene TRBV3-2) to TRBJ2-5, with 9 bases fitting TRBD2. CDR3 sequence (DNA): TGTGCCAGCAGCCAAGATTATGGTAGCGGGGGAACGGTAGAGACCCAGTACTTC. Residues: CASSQDYGSGGTVETQYF.